What follows are 26 T cell receptor beta chains derived from one specimen sequenced in a study of blood T cell repertoires in COVID-19. Assay used: immunoSEQ multiplex PCR; TCRdb lists only in-frame clones, some missing. The sample records 210,000 or so clones, around 84% being singletons. Sequenced material: peripheral blood. These receptors were collected from a man aged 45-65 years with acute or convalescent COVID-19.

This clone was counted once. The chain combines TRBV19 with TRBJ1-1; tentatively, D is TRBD1 (6 bases). Germline CDR1 LNHDA, CDR2 SQIVND (reference sequence). Trimming cost V 6 bases and J 4 bases, with 12 bases left between them. The CDR3 sequence is 13 residues long. The DNA for the CDR3 is TGTGCCAGTAGCCGGAACAGGGTCACTGAAGCTTTCTTT. Translation gives CASSRNRVTEAFF.

The CDR3 loop is CASNLGQGNSPLHF. CDR3 in DNA: TGTGCCAGCAACCTTGGACAGGGAAATTCACCCCTCCACTTT. The J gene is TRBJ1-6, the V gene TRBV6-6, with 8 bases lining up with TRBD1. The germline CDR1 and CDR2 sequences are MNHNY and SVGAGI (reference sequence). The V and J ends lost 7 bases and 7 bases, in that order; junction bases with no gene match: 6. The CDR3 extends over 14 amino acids.

This clone has a single count. The rearrangement links TRBV10-1 to TRBJ1-2; D gene unclear. Trimming pared 0 bases from V and 6 bases from J, leaving 5 bases between. CDR1 is WNHNN, CDR2 SYGVQD, per germline (reference sequence). The CDR3 sequence is 12 residues long. CDR3 in amino acids: CASSESEHGYTF. The CDR3 nucleotides are TGCGCCAGCAGTGAGTCGGAGCATGGCTACACCTTC.

In DNA, the CDR3 is TGTGCCAGCAGTTTAGGCCCCGGGGAGCAGTACTTC. It yields the protein CASSLGPGEQYF. The chain is built from TRBV12-3 or TRBV12-4 and TRBJ2-7, with D uncertain. CDR3 length: 12 residues. Between the trimmed V and J ends, which lost 1 base and 7 bases, there was a span of 8 bases.

V usage is TRBV19 and J usage is TRBJ1-2; TRBD1 matches at 9 bases. The CDR3 length is 15 residues. CDR1 and CDR2 (germline): LNHDA, SQIVND (reference sequence). The J segment lost 8 bases and the V segment lost 4 bases, leaving 11 bases of the junction unmatched. The CDR3 is CASSTRYRGLQGYTF. The DNA for the CDR3 is TGTGCCAGTAGTACACGCTACAGGGGGCTACAGGGCTACACCTTC.

CDR3 sequence: CSASLRRTDTQYF. The CDR3 DNA reads TGCAGTGCTAGTCTGCGTCGGACAGATACGCAGTATTTT. V and J are TRBV20-1 and TRBJ2-3; unclear D gene. CDR1 is DFQATT and CDR2 is SNEGSKA in the germline V gene (reference sequence). The CDR3 consists of 13 residues. V was shortened by 3 bases and J by 3 bases, with 10 bases between the two germline ends.

V gene TRBV16 combines with J gene TRBJ1-1, with D possibly TRBD1 on 6 matching bases. V was trimmed by 0 bases and J by 8 bases, leaving 13 bases between them. This CDR3 is built from 14 residues. Germline lookup yields CDR1 KGHSY and CDR2 FQNENV. CDR3: CASSQSWQGSEAFF. As DNA, the CDR3 is TGTGCCAGCAGCCAATCGTGGCAGGGGAGCGAAGCTTTCTTT.

The chain uses TRBV30 and TRBJ2-7; 8 nucleotides align to TRBD1. This CDR3 has 11 amino acids. Germline-derived CDR1 and CDR2 are GTSNPN and SVGIG (reference sequence). Trimming cost V 8 bases and J 6 bases; bases outside gene matches: 6. The CDR3 DNA reads as TGTGCCACCGGACAGGGCACCGAGCAGTACTTC. This codes for CATGQGTEQYF.

V gene TRBV6-5 combines with J gene TRBJ1-1; 7 bases are shared with TRBD1. The CDR3 runs 12 residues. After removal of 2 bases from V and 9 bases from J, the junction contained 3 bases not matched to a gene. From germline, CDR1 is MNHEY and CDR2 SVGAGI. CDR3 DNA: TGTGCCAGCAGTTACCAGGGACAGAAAGCTTTCTTT. Translation: CASSYQGQKAFF.

The rearrangement uses TRBV15 and TRBJ1-3; 8 bases agree with TRBD1. The germline gives CDR1 LNHNV, CDR2 YYDKDF (reference sequence). The CDR3 contains 13 residues. Germline trimming cut 5 bases from V and 10 bases from J; bases unmatched to any gene: 7. The CDR3 sequence is CATSPGGMSTIYF. The CDR3 bases are TGTGCCACCAGCCCAGGGGGCATGTCGACCATATATTTT. Full variable domain (remainder filled in from reference TRBV15 and TRBJ1-3): DAMVIQNPRYQVTQFGKPVTLSCSQTLNHNVMYWYQQKSSQAPKLLFHYYDKDFNNEADTPDNFQSRRPNTSFCFLDIRSPGLGDTAMYLCATSPGGMSTIYFGEGSWLTVV.

This clone appeared a few times. This rearrangement joins TRBV14 to TRBJ1-1, with D possibly being TRBD1 (6 bases). The CDR3 has 13 residues. The V end was cut by 6 bases, the J end by 7 bases, with 15 bases between. From germline, CDR1 is SGHDN and CDR2 FVKESK. CDR3 amino acids: CASSHRDRFEAFF. The CDR3, as DNA: TGTGCCAGCAGTCACAGGGACCGCTTTGAAGCTTTCTTT. Based on the CDR3 plus reference TRBV14 and TRBJ1-1, the full variable domain is EAGVTQFPSHSVIEKGQTVTLRCDPISGHDNLYWYRRVMGKEIKFLLHFVKESKQDESGMPNNRFLAERTGGTYSTLKVQPAELEDSGVYFCASSHRDRFEAFFGQGTRLTVV.

The rearrangement links TRBV5-4 to TRBJ2-7, with 8 nucleotides matching TRBD1. The CDR3 is 12 amino acids. The V gene end was trimmed by 4 bases and the J gene end by 10 bases; junction bases not matched to a gene: 7. CDR1 is SGHNT and CDR2 is YYREEE in the germline V gene (reference sequence). The chain's CDR3 is CASSPDREVQYF. In DNA, the CDR3 is TGTGCCAGCAGCCCGGACAGGGAGGTCCAGTACTTC. The whole variable domain, filled in from reference TRBV5-4 and TRBJ2-7, reads ETGVTQSPTHLIKTRGQQVTLRCSSQSGHNTVSWYQQALGQGPQFIFQYYREEENGRGNFPPRFSGLQFPNYSSELNVNALELDDSALYLCASSPDREVQYFGPGTRLTVT.

This clone was counted a single time. The rearrangement links TRBV10-3 to TRBJ2-3, with unresolved D. This CDR3 has 14 amino acids. Germline V gene data show CDR1 as ENHRY and CDR2 as SYGVKD. V lost 2 bases to trimming and J lost 0 bases, with 6 bases between them. The CDR3 nucleotides are TGTGCCATCAGTGAGCAGAAAAGCACAGATACGCAGTATTTT. Its protein product is CAISEQKSTDTQYF.

J is TRBJ2-7 and V is TRBV6-2 or TRBV6-3; 9 positions match TRBD2. The germline CDR1 and CDR2 sequences are MNHEY and SVGEGT. The CDR3 is 15 residues long. The J segment lost 3 bases and the V segment lost 0 bases, leaving 3 bases of the junction unmatched. This CDR3 is CASSYSIAGDYEQYF. CDR3 bases: TGTGCCAGCAGTTACTCGATAGCGGGGGACTACGAGCAGTACTTC.

The V call is TRBV5-1, the J call TRBJ1-2; D possibly corresponds to TRBD1 (5 bases). V lost 0 bases, J lost 9 bases, and 24 bases lay in between. Germline-derived CDR1 and CDR2 are SGHRS and YFSETQ. The CDR3 has 17 residues. The chain's CDR3 is CASSLGFVGETGASYTF. The CDR3 nucleotides are TGCGCCAGCAGCTTGGGGTTTGTAGGGGAAACGGGAGCTAGCTACACCTTC.

The chain has TRBV15 and TRBJ1-6; weak D call: TRBD1 (6 bases). Germline values: CDR1 LNHNV, CDR2 YYDKDF (reference sequence). The CDR3 has 18 amino acids. V shed 0 bases and J shed 1 base, with 13 bases lying between them. The CDR3 loop is CATSRERPGTSYNSPLHF. The CDR3 bases are TGTGCCACCAGCAGAGAGAGACCTGGGACATCCTATAATTCACCCCTCCACTTT. Based on the CDR3 plus reference TRBV15 and TRBJ1-6, the full variable domain is DAMVIQNPRYQVTQFGKPVTLSCSQTLNHNVMYWYQQKSSQAPKLLFHYYDKDFNNEADTPDNFQSRRPNTSFCFLDIRSPGLGDTAMYLCATSRERPGTSYNSPLHFGNGTRLTVT.

V usage is TRBV20-1 and J usage is TRBJ1-1; D is uncertain. The CDR3 contains 11 residues. CDR1 and CDR2 (germline): DFQATT, SNEGSKA (reference sequence). CDR3: CSAWANTEAFF. CDR3 DNA sequence: TGCAGCGCCTGGGCTAACACTGAAGCTTTCTTT.

The chain joins TRBV3-1 (or the pseudogene TRBV3-2) to TRBJ2-2; tentatively, D is TRBD2 (7 bases). Per the germline V gene, CDR1 is LGHDT and CDR2 is YNNKEL (reference sequence). The CDR3 runs to 17 residues. Trimming pared 6 bases from V and 5 bases from J, leaving 22 bases between. DNA of the CDR3: TGTGCCAGCAGTCAATCTTCGGGGGGCGGTAGTACCGGGGAGCTGTTTTTT. Encoded protein: CASSQSSGGGSTGELFF.

The chain combines TRBV11-2 with TRBJ1-2, with TRBD1 matching 9 bases. V was clipped by 6 bases and J by 6 bases; unmatched bases: 5. There are 13 residues in the CDR3. Germline loops: CDR1 SGHAT, CDR2 FQNNGV. In DNA, the CDR3 is TGTGCCAGCAGGTTAACAGGGGGCGATGGCTACACCTTC. Protein: CASRLTGGDGYTF.

The gene calls are TRBV5-1 and TRBJ2-7; tentative D call: TRBD1 (6 bases). The V gene's germline CDR1 is SGHRS and CDR2 YFSETQ. Trimming took off 4 bases at V and 2 bases at J, with 16 bases between the two ends. The CDR3 sequence is 15 residues long. CDR3 region: CASSRSSGVPYEQYF. The CDR3 bases are TGCGCCAGCAGCCGTTCTTCAGGGGTCCCCTACGAGCAGTACTTC.

The chain recombines TRBV9 with TRBJ2-6; D is possibly TRBD1 (5 bases). The length of the CDR3 is 14 residues. Germline loops: CDR1 SGDLS, CDR2 YYNGEE. Trimming pared 6 bases from V and 0 bases from J, leaving 7 bases between. CDR3 sequence: CASTTGSGANVLTF. The CDR3 nucleotides are TGTGCCAGCACCACAGGCTCTGGGGCCAACGTCCTGACTTTC.

The chain combines TRBV2 with TRBJ2-1; 13 bases map to TRBD2. The V gene's germline CDR1 is SNHLY and CDR2 FYNNEI. This CDR3 region has 14 residues. V lost 4 bases and J lost 9; bases outside the gene matches: 3. In DNA form, the CDR3 reads TGTGCCAGCAGTGTACGACTAGCGGGGGGTGAGCAGTTCTTC. Translating it yields CASSVRLAGGEQFF.

This chain links TRBV19 with TRBJ2-7; the match to TRBD1 covers 7 bases. Germline V gene sequence: CDR1 LNHDA, CDR2 SQIVND (reference sequence). The J segment lost 5 bases and the V segment lost 5 bases, leaving 6 bases of the junction unmatched. There are 13 residues in the CDR3. The CDR3 nucleotides read TGTGCCAGTAGTCACAACAGGGGCGACGAGCAGTACTTC. Its protein product is CASSHNRGDEQYF.

The CDR3 is CASSEFRTGNEKLFF. CDR3 DNA: TGTGCCAGCAGTGAATTTCGGACAGGGAATGAAAAACTGTTTTTT. The rearrangement links TRBV2 to TRBJ1-4, with 8 bases matching TRBD1. Per the germline V gene, CDR1 is SNHLY and CDR2 is FYNNEI. V dropped 2 bases and J dropped 5; count of bases not matched to a gene: 4. The CDR3 sequence is 15 residues long.

The chain recombines TRBV2 with TRBJ1-4; 7 bases are a match to TRBD1. Germline trimming cut 5 bases from V and 8 bases from J; bases unmatched to any gene: 11. Germline-derived CDR1 and CDR2 are SNHLY and FYNNEI. The CDR3 contains 15 residues. CDR3 residues: CASSSTGQGREKLFF. DNA of the CDR3: TGTGCCAGCAGTTCGACAGGGCAGGGAAGGGAAAAACTGTTTTTT.

The chain recombines TRBV27 with TRBJ1-5, with no clear D. This CDR3 spans 13 amino acids. In germline, CDR1 is MNHEY, CDR2 SMNVEV (reference sequence). Trimming removed 0 bases from V and 8 bases from J, with 8 bases in between. CDR3 DNA sequence: TGTGCCAGCAGTTTATCTCAGGATAAGCCCCAGCATTTT. It yields the protein CASSLSQDKPQHF.